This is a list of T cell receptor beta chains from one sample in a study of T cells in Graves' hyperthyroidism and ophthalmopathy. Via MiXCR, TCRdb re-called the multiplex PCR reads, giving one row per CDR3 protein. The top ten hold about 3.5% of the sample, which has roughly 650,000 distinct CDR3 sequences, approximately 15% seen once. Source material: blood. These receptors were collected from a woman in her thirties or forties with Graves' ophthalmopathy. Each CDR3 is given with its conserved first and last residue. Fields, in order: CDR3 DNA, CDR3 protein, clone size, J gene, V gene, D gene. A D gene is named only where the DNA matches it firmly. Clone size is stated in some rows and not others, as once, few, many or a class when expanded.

DNA: TGTGCCAGCACCCGAGGGTCAGGTGGGGATACGCAGTATTTT; CDR3: CASTRGSGGDTQYF; size: .; J: TRBJ2-3; V: TRBV6-1; D: .
DNA: TGTGCCAGCAACCGGGAGCTACATAGCAATCAGCCCCAGCATTTT; CDR3: CASNRELHSNQPQHF; size: few; J: TRBJ1-5; V: TRBV2; D: .
DNA: TGTGCCAGCAGCCCGTTGACAGGTCACGAGGATGAAAAACTGTTTTTT; CDR3: CASSPLTGHEDEKLFF; size: .; J: TRBJ1-4; V: TRBV3-1; D: .
DNA: TGTGCCAGCAGCAAAGACACTAGCTCCCGCGAGCAGTACTTC; CDR3: CASSKDTSSREQYF; size: .; J: TRBJ2-7; V: TRBV4-2; D: .
DNA: TGTGCCTGGACCAAACAGGGGTCCACAGATACGCAGTATTTT; CDR3: CAWTKQGSTDTQYF; size: few; J: TRBJ2-3; V: TRBV30; D: TRBD1
DNA: TGTGCCAGCAGCCAAGGCCGGCAGAACACTGAAGCTTTCTTT; CDR3: CASSQGRQNTEAFF; size: many; J: TRBJ1-1; V: TRBV3-1; D: .
DNA: TGTGCCAGCCGACCATGGAGGGTAGAGACCCAGTACTTC; CDR3: CASRPWRVETQYF; size: .; J: TRBJ2-5; V: TRBV6-2/TRBV6-3; D: .
DNA: TGCAGTGCTAGTCGGCCGGGTAGCAATGAGCAGTTCTTC; CDR3: CSASRPGSNEQFF; size: .; J: TRBJ2-1; V: TRBV20-1; D: .
DNA: TGTGCCTGGAAACGAGCGGGAGGGCGTAATGAGCAGTTCTTC; CDR3: CAWKRAGGRNEQFF; size: many; J: TRBJ2-1; V: TRBV30; D: TRBD2
DNA: TGTGCCAGCAGCCAATCCGCTGGCTACGAGCAGTACTTC; CDR3: CASSQSAGYEQYF; size: many; J: TRBJ2-7; V: TRBV3-1; D: .
DNA: TGTGCCAGCAGTCAACTAGCGGGCGGCACAGATACGCAGTATTTT; CDR3: CASSQLAGGTDTQYF; size: many; J: TRBJ2-3; V: TRBV7-9; D: TRBD2
DNA: TGTGCCAGCAGTTACTCGGGGGACGGACAGCCGAACACTGAAGCTTTCTTT; CDR3: CASSYSGDGQPNTEAFF; size: .; J: TRBJ1-1; V: TRBV6-6; D: .
DNA: TGCGCCAGCAGCAAGGGGACTAGCTTCTATGCAGATACGCAGTATTTT; CDR3: CASSKGTSFYADTQYF; size: many; J: TRBJ2-3; V: TRBV5-1; D: TRBD2
DNA: TGCAGCGTTAGGGATCCGGGACAGGGTGTCTACGAGCAGTACTTC; CDR3: CSVRDPGQGVYEQYF; size: .; J: TRBJ2-7; V: TRBV29-1; D: TRBD1
DNA: TGTGCCAGCAGTTTCCCTAGCACTGAGCAGTTCTTC; CDR3: CASSFPSTEQFF; size: .; J: TRBJ2-1; V: TRBV27; D: .
DNA: TGTGCCAGTAGTATGACTAGCGGGGGGGTGACCATTCAGTACTTC; CDR3: CASSMTSGGVTIQYF; size: few; J: TRBJ2-4; V: TRBV19; D: TRBD2
DNA: TGTGCCAGCAGTCCAGGGTCGGGTGAGCAGTTCTTC; CDR3: CASSPGSGEQFF; size: many; J: TRBJ2-1; V: TRBV6-1; D: .